This TCR beta chain emerged from a study of OX40 agonist ivuxolimab in advanced cancers. In the study overall: It was ivuxolimab, an agonistic anti-OX40 (CD134) antibody, that patients were treated with.

Any history of autoimmune disease or systemic immunosuppression disqualified patients. V trimming: 3 bases; J trimming: 2 bases; junction bases outside the gene matches: 4. This CDR3 is 16 amino acids long. CDR1 and CDR2 from the germline V gene are SGHTA and FQGNSA. Clones were sequenced by immunoSEQ multiplex PCR, and TCRdb holds only the in-frame ones, with some missing. Here the sample spans 79,000 or so clones, about 90% being singletons. General study findings and limits: Undetermined was the antigen specificity of the expanded peripheral T cells. Some nonresponders additionally presented with little normalized T-cell clonal expansion.

Turning to this clone: The target antigen is unknown.

The starting material was CD4+ or CD8+ T cells sorted from blood, obtained in a trial of the OX40 agonist ivuxolimab. This receptor was taken from an adult with an advanced solid tumor such as melanoma, head and neck, liver or kidney cancer. The J gene is TRBJ2-5, the V gene TRBV7-2, with TRBD2 matching 12 bases. The CDR3 here is CASSLTSGRLQETQYF. The DNA of the CDR3 is TGTGCCAGCAGCTTGACTAGCGGGAGACTACAAGAGACCCAGTACTTC.